This section outlines one TCR beta chain sequence together with its context. Its matching antigen is unknown. The data were produced by immunoSEQ multiplex PCR, yet TCRdb's version contains in-frame clones alone and is incomplete. The data contain 65,000 to 90,000 clones, about 82% of them singletons. Germline CDR1 is SGHTS and CDR2 is YDEGEE. The CDR3 covers 17 residues. Losses at the gene ends were 3 bases for V and 2 bases for J; bases not matched to a gene: 5. The record originates from a study of OX40 agonist ivuxolimab in advanced cancers. Across the whole study: Cohort: around 86% men, mean age about 60, aged about 23 to 80.

The study's findings and limits: People who partly responded at 0.1-3.0 mg/kg had some of the least clonal expansion seen.

J is TRBJ1-6 and V is TRBV5-8; 10 nucleotides match TRBD1. The material sequenced was CD4+ or CD8+ T cells sorted from blood, taken in a trial of the OX40 agonist ivuxolimab. The origin of this receptor is an adult with an advanced solid tumor such as melanoma, head and neck, liver or kidney cancer. Written as DNA, the CDR3 is TGTGCCAGCAGCTCCCGGGACAGGGGCACCTATAATTCACCCCTCCACTTT. This gives the protein CASSSRDRGTYNSPLHF.